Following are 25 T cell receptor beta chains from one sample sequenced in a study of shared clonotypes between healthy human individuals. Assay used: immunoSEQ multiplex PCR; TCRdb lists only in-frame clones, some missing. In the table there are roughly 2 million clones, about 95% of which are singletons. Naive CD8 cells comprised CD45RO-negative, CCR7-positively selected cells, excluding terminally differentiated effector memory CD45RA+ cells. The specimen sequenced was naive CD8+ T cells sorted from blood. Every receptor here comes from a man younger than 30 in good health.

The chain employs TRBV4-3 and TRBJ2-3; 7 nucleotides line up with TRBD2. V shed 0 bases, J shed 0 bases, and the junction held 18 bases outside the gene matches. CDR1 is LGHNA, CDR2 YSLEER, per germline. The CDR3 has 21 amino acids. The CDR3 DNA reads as TGCGCCAGCAGCCAAGATAGATATTTATCCGAGCTAGCGGCGAGCACAGATACGCAGTATTTT. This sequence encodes CASSQDRYLSELAASTDTQYF.

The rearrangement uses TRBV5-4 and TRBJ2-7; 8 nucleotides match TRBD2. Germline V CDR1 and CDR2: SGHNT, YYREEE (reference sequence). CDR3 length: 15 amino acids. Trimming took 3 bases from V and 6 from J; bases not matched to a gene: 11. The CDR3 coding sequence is TGTGCCAGCAGCTCCCATAGCGGGACATCTACCGAGCAGTACTTC. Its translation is CASSSHSGTSTEQYF.

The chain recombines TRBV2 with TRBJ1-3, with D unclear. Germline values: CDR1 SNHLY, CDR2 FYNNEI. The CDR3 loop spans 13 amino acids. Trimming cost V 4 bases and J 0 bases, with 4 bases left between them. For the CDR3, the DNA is TGTGCCAGCAGTGCGGGCTCTGGAAACACCATATATTTT. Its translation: CASSAGSGNTIYF.

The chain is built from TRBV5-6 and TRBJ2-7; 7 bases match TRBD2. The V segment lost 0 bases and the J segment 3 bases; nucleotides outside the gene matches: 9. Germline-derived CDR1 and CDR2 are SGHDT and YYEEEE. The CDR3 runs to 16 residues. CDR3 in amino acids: CASSLAITGGYYEQYF. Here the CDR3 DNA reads TGTGCCAGCAGCTTGGCGATAACGGGGGGTTACTACGAGCAGTACTTC.

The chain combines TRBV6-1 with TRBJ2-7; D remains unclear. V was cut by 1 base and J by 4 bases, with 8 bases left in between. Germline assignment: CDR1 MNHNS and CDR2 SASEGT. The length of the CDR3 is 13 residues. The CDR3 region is CASSEGTDYEQYF. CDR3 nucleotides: TGTGCCAGCAGTGAAGGAACGGATTACGAGCAGTACTTC.

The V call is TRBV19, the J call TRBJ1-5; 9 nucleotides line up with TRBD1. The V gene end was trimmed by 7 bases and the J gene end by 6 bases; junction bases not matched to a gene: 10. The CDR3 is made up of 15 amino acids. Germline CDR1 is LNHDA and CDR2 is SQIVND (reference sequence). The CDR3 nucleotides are TGTGCCAGTACCAAATGGGGACAGGGTGGTCAGCCCCAGCATTTT. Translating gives CASTKWGQGGQPQHF.

This CDR3 reads CASSQAVSSGNQPQHF. CDR3 sequence (DNA): TGCGCCAGCAGCCAAGCGGTGTCTTCGGGCAATCAGCCCCAGCATTTT. The chain is built from TRBV4-1 and TRBJ1-5; D is ambiguous. This CDR3 contains 16 residues. V was pared by 1 base and J by 2 bases, with 12 bases between. Germline values: CDR1 MGHRA, CDR2 YSYEKL.

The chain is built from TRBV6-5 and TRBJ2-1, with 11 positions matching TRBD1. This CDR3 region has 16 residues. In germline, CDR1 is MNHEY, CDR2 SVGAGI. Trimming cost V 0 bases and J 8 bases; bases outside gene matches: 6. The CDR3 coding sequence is TGTGCCAGCAGTTACTCGATCCGGACAGGGGGCGATGAGCAGTTCTTC. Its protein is CASSYSIRTGGDEQFF.

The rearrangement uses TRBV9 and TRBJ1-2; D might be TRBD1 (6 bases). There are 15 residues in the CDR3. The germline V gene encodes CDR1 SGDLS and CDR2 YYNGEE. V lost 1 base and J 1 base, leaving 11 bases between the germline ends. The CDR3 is CASSVNRAVNYGYTF. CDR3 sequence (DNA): TGTGCCAGCAGCGTAAACAGGGCTGTTAACTATGGCTACACCTTC.

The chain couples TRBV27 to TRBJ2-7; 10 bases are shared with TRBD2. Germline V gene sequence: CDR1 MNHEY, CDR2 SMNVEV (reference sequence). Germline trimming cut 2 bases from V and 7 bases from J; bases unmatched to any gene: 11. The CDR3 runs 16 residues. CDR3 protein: CASSLLLAGSLGEQYF. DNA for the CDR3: TGTGCCAGCAGTTTACTACTAGCGGGATCCCTTGGGGAGCAGTACTTC.

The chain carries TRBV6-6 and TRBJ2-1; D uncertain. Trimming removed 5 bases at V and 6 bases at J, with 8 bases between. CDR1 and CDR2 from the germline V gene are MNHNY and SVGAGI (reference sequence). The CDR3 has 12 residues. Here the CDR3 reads CASSPGPNEQFF. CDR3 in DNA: TGTGCCAGCAGTCCCGGGCCCAATGAGCAGTTCTTC.

CDR3 sequence reads: CASSQDSRGGYTF. CDR3 coding DNA: TGTGCCAGCAGCCAAGATAGCCGCGGCGGCTACACCTTC. This sequence joins TRBV14 and TRBJ1-2; no clear D gene. Germline CDR1 is SGHDN and CDR2 is FVKESK. Trimming took off 0 bases at V and 8 bases at J, with 10 bases between the two ends. The CDR3 runs to 13 residues.

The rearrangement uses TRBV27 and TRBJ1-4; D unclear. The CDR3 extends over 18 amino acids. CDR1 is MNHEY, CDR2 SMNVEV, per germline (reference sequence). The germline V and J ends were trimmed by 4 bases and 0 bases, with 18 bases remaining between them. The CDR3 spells CASSSRSDPFTTNEKLFF. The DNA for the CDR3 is TGTGCCAGCAGTTCCCGGTCAGATCCTTTTACAACTAATGAAAAACTGTTTTTT.

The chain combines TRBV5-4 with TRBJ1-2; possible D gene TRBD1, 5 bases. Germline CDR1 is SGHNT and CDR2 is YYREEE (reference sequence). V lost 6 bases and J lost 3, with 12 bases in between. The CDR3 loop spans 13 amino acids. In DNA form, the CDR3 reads TGTGCCAGCACGGTAGACAGCTACTATGGCTACACCTTC. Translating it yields CASTVDSYYGYTF.

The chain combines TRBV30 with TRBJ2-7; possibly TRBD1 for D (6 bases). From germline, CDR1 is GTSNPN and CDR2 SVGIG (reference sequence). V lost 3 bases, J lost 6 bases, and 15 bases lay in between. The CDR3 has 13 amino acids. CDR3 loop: CAWSSGTPSEQYF. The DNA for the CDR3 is TGTGCCTGGAGCTCCGGGACACCCAGCGAGCAGTACTTC.

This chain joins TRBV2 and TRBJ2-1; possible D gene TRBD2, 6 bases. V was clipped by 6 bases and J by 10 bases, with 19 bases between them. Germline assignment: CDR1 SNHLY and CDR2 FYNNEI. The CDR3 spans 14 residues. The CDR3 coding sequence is TGTGCCAGCAGCCCGAGCGGGCCTCCGGGGGAGCAGTTCTTC. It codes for CASSPSGPPGEQFF.

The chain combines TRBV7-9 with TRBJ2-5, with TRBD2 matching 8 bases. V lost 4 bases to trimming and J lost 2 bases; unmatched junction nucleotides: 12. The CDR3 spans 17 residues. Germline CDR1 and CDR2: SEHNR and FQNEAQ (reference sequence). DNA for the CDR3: TGTGCCAGCAGCTGGGGACTAGGCCTTAGACTTCAAGAGACCCAGTACTTC. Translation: CASSWGLGLRLQETQYF.

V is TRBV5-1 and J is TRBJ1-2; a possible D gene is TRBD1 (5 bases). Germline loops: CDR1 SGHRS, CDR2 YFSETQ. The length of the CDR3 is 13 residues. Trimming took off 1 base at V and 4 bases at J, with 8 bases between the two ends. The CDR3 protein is CASSLSGGYGYTF. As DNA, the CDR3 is TGCGCCAGCAGCTTGTCCGGGGGCTATGGCTACACCTTC.

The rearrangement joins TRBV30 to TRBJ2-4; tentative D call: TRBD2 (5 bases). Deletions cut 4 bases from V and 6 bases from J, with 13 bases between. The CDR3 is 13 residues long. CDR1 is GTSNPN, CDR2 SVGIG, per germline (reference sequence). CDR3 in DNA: TGTGCCTGGATATTCCCGGACTCAAACATTCAGTACTTC. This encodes CAWIFPDSNIQYF.

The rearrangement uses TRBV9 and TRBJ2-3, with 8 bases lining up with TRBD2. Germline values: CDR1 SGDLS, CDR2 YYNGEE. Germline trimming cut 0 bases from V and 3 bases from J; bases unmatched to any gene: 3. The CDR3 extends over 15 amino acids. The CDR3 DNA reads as TGTGCCAGCAGCGTAGGGACTAGCCTGACAGATACGCAGTATTTT. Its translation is CASSVGTSLTDTQYF. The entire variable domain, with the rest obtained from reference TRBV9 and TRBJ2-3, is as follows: DSGVTQTPKHLITATGQRVTLRCSPRSGDLSVYWYQQSLDQGLQFLIQYYNGEERAKGNILERFSAQQFPDLHSELNLSSLELGDSALYFCASSVGTSLTDTQYFGPGTRLTVL.

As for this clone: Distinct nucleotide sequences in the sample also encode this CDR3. The CDR3 loop is CASSYGTGGDEQYF. CDR3 bases: TGTGCCAGCAGTTACGGGACAGGCGGCGACGAGCAGTACTTC. V is TRBV6-5 and J is TRBJ2-7, with 8 bases aligning to TRBD1. The CDR3 is 14 amino acids. J was trimmed by 5 bases and V by 2 bases; bases with no gene match: 5. Germline CDR1 and CDR2: MNHEY and SVGAGI.

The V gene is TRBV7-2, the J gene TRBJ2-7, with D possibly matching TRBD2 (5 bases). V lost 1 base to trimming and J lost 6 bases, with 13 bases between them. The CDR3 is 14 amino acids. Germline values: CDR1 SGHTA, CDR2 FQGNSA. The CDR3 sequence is CASSLDPSPSEQYF. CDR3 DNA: TGTGCCAGCAGCTTAGATCCTAGCCCCAGCGAGCAGTACTTC. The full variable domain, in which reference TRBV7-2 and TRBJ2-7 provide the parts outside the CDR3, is GAGVSQSPSNKVTEKGKDVELRCDPISGHTALYWYRQSLGQGLEFLIYFQGNSAPDKSGLPSDRFSAERTGGSVSTLTIQRTQQEDSAVYLCASSLDPSPSEQYFGPGTRLTVT.

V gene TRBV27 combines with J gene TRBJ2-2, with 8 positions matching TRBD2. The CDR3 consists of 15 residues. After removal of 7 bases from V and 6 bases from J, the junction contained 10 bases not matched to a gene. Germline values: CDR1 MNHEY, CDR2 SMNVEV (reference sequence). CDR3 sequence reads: CASNPGLGEAGELFF. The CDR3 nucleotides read TGTGCCAGCAACCCGGGACTAGGAGAAGCCGGGGAGCTGTTTTTT.

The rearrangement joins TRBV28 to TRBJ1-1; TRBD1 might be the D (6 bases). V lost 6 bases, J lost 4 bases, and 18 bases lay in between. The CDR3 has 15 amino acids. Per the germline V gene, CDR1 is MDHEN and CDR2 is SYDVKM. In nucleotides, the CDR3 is TGTGCCAGCAGCTTGGGTTTGGGGGCCATCACTGAAGCTTTCTTT. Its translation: CASSLGLGAITEAFF.

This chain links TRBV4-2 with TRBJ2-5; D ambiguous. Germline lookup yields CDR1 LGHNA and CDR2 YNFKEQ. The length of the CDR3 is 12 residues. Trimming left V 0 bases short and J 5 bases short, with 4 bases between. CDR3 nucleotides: TGTGCCAGCAGCCAAGATCGGGAGACCCAGTACTTC. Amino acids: CASSQDRETQYF.